Reported below is one T cell receptor (beta chain). Its antigen remains unidentified. The data originate from a study of T cells in localized non-small cell lung cancer. Measured with immunoSEQ multiplex PCR; TCRdb has only the in-frame clones, and not every one. The table has around 78,000 clones, 80% seen once; the top ten hold roughly 9%. This CDR3 contains 18 residues. V was cut by 3 bases and J by 4 bases, with 25 bases left in between. Germline CDR1 reads SGHDT; CDR2 reads YYEEEE. Study-level findings and limits: Tumor samples were not multi-region, leaving intratumor heterogeneity unexcluded. T cell clonality was highest in uninvolved adjacent lung, above tumor. Median roughly 57 top-100 tumor clones were shared with paired adjacent lung.

The source is a female donor at least 60 years old with stage I lung adenocarcinoma. The chain couples TRBV5-6 to TRBJ1-2, with D possibly being TRBD1 (5 bases). The sequencing used peripheral blood, collected before any cancer treatment. The CDR3 sequence: CASSYRRAFGTSSYGYTF. The CDR3 DNA sequence: TGTGCCAGCAGCTACAGAAGGGCTTTCGGGACCTCCTCCTATGGCTACACCTTC.